This TCR beta chain originates from a study of blood T cell repertoires in COVID-19. Background on the study: Sites in the United States, Italy and Spain provided acute and convalescent COVID-19 samples.

Clones were read by immunoSEQ multiplex PCR, and TCRdb kept only the in-frame ones, dropping some. The sample has about 370,000 clones; around 89% are singletons. The CDR3 loop spans 14 amino acids. Trimming pared 5 bases from V and 4 bases from J, leaving 14 bases between. Germline V gene data show CDR1 as LNHDA and CDR2 as SQIVND (reference sequence). Sequencing was done on a sample of PBMCs or T cells enriched from blood (not recorded which). This sequence was found in a man in his late teens or twenties who had recovered from COVID-19. The chain has TRBV19 and TRBJ1-2, with D possibly TRBD1 on 6 matching bases. The CDR3 sequence is CASSSRDRIYGYTF. The CDR3 bases are TGTGCCAGTAGTTCTCGCGACAGGATCTATGGCTACACCTTC.